The 32 T cell receptor beta chains given below trace back to one sample, sequenced in a study of shared clonotypes between healthy human individuals. Some clones are missing from TCRdb's copy, which holds only in-frame ones; the method was immunoSEQ multiplex PCR. The repertoire holds about 2.4 million clones, with under 95% as singletons. The sample was naive CD4+ T cells from PBMCs. Subset noted: CD45RA+ positively selected. Receptors originate from a man aged 18-30 years in good health. Some clones in this sample may be carry-over from other donors' samples.

J is TRBJ1-2 and V is TRBV7-9; TRBD1 is a possible D gene (6 bases). CDR1 is SEHNR, CDR2 FQNEAQ, per germline (reference sequence). The CDR3 length is 16 residues. V gave up 5 bases and J gave up 8 bases, with 24 bases separating them. CDR3 DNA sequence: TGTGCCAGCAGCCCCCCGGGGGCAGGGGCTACTGGGGGCTACACCTTC. Translated, it gives CASSPPGAGATGGYTF.

The J gene is TRBJ1-2, the V gene TRBV19; D might be TRBD1 (5 bases). The CDR3 sequence is 19 residues long. V dropped 4 bases and J dropped 6 bases, with 30 bases sitting between them. Germline values: CDR1 LNHDA, CDR2 SQIVND (reference sequence). This CDR3 reads CASSTPRAQQREGANGYTF. The CDR3 DNA sequence: TGTGCCAGTAGTACCCCTCGGGCCCAACAACGAGAAGGGGCAAATGGCTACACCTTC. Looking up the rest from reference TRBV19 and TRBJ1-2 gives the full variable domain: DGGITQSPKYLFRKEGQNVTLSCEQNLNHDAMYWYRQDPGQGLRLIYYSQIVNDFQKGDIAEGYSVSREKKESFPLTVTSAQKNPTAFYLCASSTPRAQQREGANGYTFGSGTRLTVV.

The V gene is TRBV4-1, the J gene TRBJ1-2; the match to TRBD1 covers 8 bases. The CDR3 consists of 15 residues. In germline, CDR1 is MGHRA, CDR2 YSYEKL. With 0 bases clipped from V and 2 bases from J, the junction kept 2 bases outside the gene matches. CDR3 sequence: CASSQERTGNYGYTF. The CDR3 coding sequence is TGCGCCAGCAGCCAAGAAAGGACAGGGAACTATGGCTACACCTTC.

This rearrangement joins TRBV9 to TRBJ1-6; no clear D. Per the germline V gene, CDR1 is SGDLS and CDR2 is YYNGEE. V gave up 0 bases and J gave up 4 bases, with 8 bases separating them. CDR3 length: 15 amino acids. The chain's CDR3 is CASSVGPDYNSPLHF. The CDR3 nucleotides are TGTGCCAGCAGCGTAGGGCCAGATTATAATTCACCCCTCCACTTT.

The gene calls are TRBV10-3 and TRBJ2-1, with 8 bases identical to TRBD2. Germline trimming cut 0 bases from V and 4 bases from J; bases unmatched to any gene: 5. This CDR3 region has 16 residues. From germline, CDR1 is ENHRY and CDR2 SYGVKD. For the CDR3, the DNA is TGTGCCATCAGTGAGTCGCAGACTAGCGTATACAATGAGCAGTTCTTC. It codes for CAISESQTSVYNEQFF.

The chain carries TRBV29-1 and TRBJ1-1; no clear D gene. This CDR3 is 13 amino acids long. Trimming left V 7 bases short and J 2 bases short, with 14 bases between. Germline V gene sequence: CDR1 SQVTM, CDR2 ANQGSEA. CDR3 nucleotides: TGCAGCGCCGAAGAACAGTCAAACACTGAAGCTTTCTTT. The encoded protein is CSAEEQSNTEAFF. Full variable domain (outside the CDR3, taken from reference TRBV29-1 and TRBJ1-1): SAVISQKPSRDICQRGTSLTIQCQVDSQVTMMFWYRQQPGQSLTLIATANQGSEATYESGFVIDKFPISRPNLTFSTLTVSNMSPEDSSIYLCSAEEQSNTEAFFGQGTRLTVV.

The rearrangement joins TRBV19 to TRBJ1-4; 9 bases match TRBD1. Trimming took 4 bases from V and 5 from J; bases not matched to a gene: 8. The CDR3 length is 16 residues. CDR1 and CDR2 from the germline V gene are LNHDA and SQIVND (reference sequence). For the CDR3, the DNA is TGTGCCAGTAGTACATCCCGGGGACAGGGAAATGAAAAACTGTTTTTT. This translates into CASSTSRGQGNEKLFF.

The chain uses TRBV7-3 and TRBJ2-7, with D possibly being TRBD1 or TRBD2 (5 bases each). With 4 bases removed from V and 6 bases from J, the gap between germline ends came to 22 bases. Germline V lookup: CDR1 SGHTA, CDR2 FQGTGA. The CDR3 has 16 amino acids. CDR3 residues: CASSSTYSGPTGEQYF. The DNA of the CDR3 is TGTGCCAGCAGCTCAACGTATTCGGGACCGACCGGCGAGCAGTACTTC.

As regards this clone: The same CDR3 can be traced to other DNA sequences in this sample. The chain joins TRBV5-4 to TRBJ2-5; 13 bases fit TRBD2. Germline CDR1 and CDR2: SGHNT and YYREEE (reference sequence). V was clipped by 4 bases and J by 4 bases; unmatched bases: 4. The CDR3 runs 15 residues. The CDR3 DNA sequence: TGTGCCAGCAGCCTACGACTAGCGGGAGGAGAGACCCAGTACTTC. It specifies CASSLRLAGGETQYF.

The gene calls are TRBV28 and TRBJ1-2; D remains unclear. The CDR3 is 12 amino acids. The V gene's germline CDR1 is MDHEN and CDR2 SYDVKM. Trimming pared 3 bases from V and 8 bases from J, leaving 10 bases between. CDR3 in amino acids: CASSFRRHGYTF. The CDR3 DNA is TGTGCCAGCAGTTTTAGACGCCACGGCTACACCTTC.

The chain uses TRBV28 and TRBJ1-4; TRBD1 might be the D (5 bases). Germline V gene lookup returns CDR1 MDHEN and CDR2 SYDVKM. The CDR3 is made up of 17 amino acids. Trimming shortened V by 7 bases and J by 3 bases, and 21 bases separated the two germline ends. CDR3 bases: TGTGCCAGCACTCCCTCGGGCGAGGGGTTGTCTAATGAAAAACTGTTTTTT. Translating it yields CASTPSGEGLSNEKLFF.

The chain links TRBV14 to TRBJ2-6; TRBD1 aligns across 8 bases. Trimming removed 0 bases from V and 0 bases from J; junction bases left unmatched: 4. CDR3 length equals 18 residues. Germline V gives CDR1 SGHDN, CDR2 FVKESK. As DNA, the CDR3 is TGTGCCAGCAGCCAAGATCAGGGGGCTCCCTCTGGGGCCAACGTCCTGACTTTC. Translation gives CASSQDQGAPSGANVLTF. Full variable domain (outside the CDR3, taken from reference TRBV14 and TRBJ2-6): EAGVTQFPSHSVIEKGQTVTLRCDPISGHDNLYWYRRVMGKEIKFLLHFVKESKQDESGMPNNRFLAERTGGTYSTLKVQPAELEDSGVYFCASSQDQGAPSGANVLTFGAGSRLTVL.

The chain carries TRBV29-1 and TRBJ2-2; the match to TRBD2 covers 12 bases. This CDR3 is 17 amino acids long. Trimming cost V 2 bases and J 8 bases; bases outside gene matches: 12. Germline V gene data show CDR1 as SQVTM and CDR2 as ANQGSEA. The CDR3 sequence: CSVECALAGGVEGELFF. For the CDR3, the DNA is TGCAGCGTTGAATGCGCGCTAGCGGGAGGGGTGGAGGGGGAGCTGTTTTTT.

This clone was seen a single time. The same CDR3 can be traced to other DNA sequences in this sample. This chain joins TRBV28 and TRBJ2-1; TRBD2 agrees at 12 bases. The germline V gene has CDR1 MDHEN and CDR2 SYDVKM. CDR3 size: 16 residues. Trimming at V came to 4 bases and at J to 4 bases, leaving 5 bases not matched to a gene. This chain's CDR3 is CASSSRLAGAYNEQFF. The CDR3 nucleotides are TGTGCCAGCAGTTCAAGACTAGCGGGAGCTTACAATGAGCAGTTCTTC.

A few counts support this clone. The V gene is TRBV29-1, the J gene TRBJ1-1; D not certain. The CDR3 totals 10 residues. Trimming removed 4 bases from V and 4 bases from J, with 4 bases in between. In germline, CDR1 is SQVTM, CDR2 ANQGSEA. CDR3 nucleotide sequence: TGCAGCGTTGTTGCCACTGAAGCTTTCTTT. Translating it yields CSVVATEAFF. Full variable domain (outside the CDR3, taken from reference TRBV29-1 and TRBJ1-1): SAVISQKPSRDICQRGTSLTIQCQVDSQVTMMFWYRQQPGQSLTLIATANQGSEATYESGFVIDKFPISRPNLTFSTLTVSNMSPEDSSIYLCSVVATEAFFGQGTRLTVV.

The V gene is TRBV25-1, the J gene TRBJ1-2; D is ambiguous. The CDR3 runs 15 residues. Looked up from germline, CDR1 is MGHDK and CDR2 is SYGVNS. V was shortened by 6 bases and J by 8 bases, with 22 bases between the two germline ends. The CDR3 coding sequence is TGTGCCAGCAGCGAAAGGTCACTCATGGGGTTCGGCTACACCTTC. Protein sequence: CASSERSLMGFGYTF.

The table lists this clone with a few counts. V usage is TRBV6-4 and J usage is TRBJ1-1; D unclear. V shed 2 bases and J shed 5 bases, with 9 bases lying between them. Germline V lookup: CDR1 MRHNA, CDR2 SNTAGT. The CDR3 has 13 amino acids. CDR3 coding DNA: TGTGCCAGCAGTGACGGCAGAAAAACTGAAGCTTTCTTT. Protein product: CASSDGRKTEAFF.

The V gene is TRBV5-1, the J gene TRBJ2-7; 7 bases map to TRBD2. The CDR3 spans 15 residues. J lost 2 bases, V lost 3 bases, and 8 bases had no gene match. The germline V gene has CDR1 SGHRS and CDR2 YFSETQ. The CDR3 reads CASSWGGGPTYEQYF. CDR3 sequence (DNA): TGCGCCAGCAGCTGGGGGGGAGGCCCTACCTACGAGCAGTACTTC.

CDR3 sequence: CASTAGLAYNEQFF. The CDR3 nucleotides read TGTGCCAGCACCGCGGGACTAGCTTACAATGAGCAGTTCTTC. J is TRBJ2-1 and V is TRBV28; 9 bases match TRBD2. This CDR3 comprises 14 residues. The J segment lost 4 bases and the V segment lost 7 bases, leaving 5 bases of the junction unmatched. Germline assignment: CDR1 MDHEN and CDR2 SYDVKM.

The chain has TRBV18 and TRBJ2-3; D is perhaps TRBD1 (6 bases). Deletions cut 3 bases from V and 5 bases from J, with 27 bases between. This CDR3 contains 19 residues. The germline CDR1 and CDR2 sequences are KGHSH and LQKENI. CDR3 DNA: TGTGCCAGCTCACCCCTCGGGCAGGGGCTATACCCTAGGGGAGATACGCAGTATTTT. Translated: CASSPLGQGLYPRGDTQYF.

The chain recombines TRBV2 with TRBJ2-5; a possible D gene is TRBD2 (6 bases). This CDR3 region has 15 residues. The V and J ends lost 6 bases and 4 bases respectively, with 18 bases between them. CDR1 SNHLY and CDR2 FYNNEI come from the germline V gene. The CDR3 loop is CASSPRGTRLETQYF. The CDR3 region has the DNA TGTGCCAGCAGCCCTCGCGGGACCCGACTAGAGACCCAGTACTTC. The whole variable domain, remainder taken from reference TRBV2 and TRBJ2-5, is EPEVTQTPSHQVTQMGQEVILRCVPISNHLYFYWYRQILGQKVEFLVSFYNNEISEKSEIFDDQFSVERPDGSNFTLKIRSTKLEDSAMYFCASSPRGTRLETQYFGPGTRLLVL.

The V and J genes are TRBV19 and TRBJ1-5; weak D call: TRBD1 (5 bases). The CDR3 covers 17 residues. Germline CDR1 LNHDA, CDR2 SQIVND (reference sequence). Trimming removed 6 bases at V and 5 bases at J, with 23 bases between. The CDR3 DNA reads TGTGCCAGTAGACCCGACAGCGCCATGGGTACGGATCAGCCCCAGCATTTT. Its protein is CASRPDSAMGTDQPQHF.

The J gene is TRBJ1-2, the V gene TRBV7-8; 12 bases map to TRBD1. With 7 bases clipped from V and 8 bases from J, the junction kept 17 bases outside the gene matches. Germline CDR1 reads SGHVS; CDR2 reads FQNEAQ. This CDR3 spans 17 amino acids. The CDR3 region has the DNA TGTGCCAGCACCCCCAACGCTCGGGACAGGGGGCCTCGGGGCTACACCTTC. It codes for CASTPNARDRGPRGYTF.

The sample holds a few counts of this clone. The chain couples TRBV19 to TRBJ2-7; TRBD1 matches 9 bases. V lost 5 bases, J lost 6 bases, and 5 bases stayed unmatched. Germline lookup yields CDR1 LNHDA and CDR2 SQIVND (reference sequence). The CDR3 is 13 residues long. The CDR3 reads CASSPWDRAEQYF. For the CDR3, the DNA is TGTGCCAGTAGTCCCTGGGACAGGGCCGAGCAGTACTTC.

The rearrangement uses TRBV5-5 and TRBJ2-7; no reliable D call. CDR1 and CDR2 from the germline V gene are SGHKS and YYEKEE (reference sequence). CDR3 length: 14 residues. The V and J ends lost 2 bases and 2 bases respectively, with 11 bases between them. The CDR3 loop reads CASSFGLGPYEQYF. The CDR3 DNA sequence: TGTGCCAGCAGCTTCGGGTTGGGCCCCTACGAGCAGTACTTC.

V and J are TRBV5-1 and TRBJ2-3; D remains ambiguous. The length of the CDR3 is 13 residues. With 0 bases removed from V and 6 bases from J, the gap between germline ends came to 8 bases. CDR1 and CDR2 from the germline V gene are SGHRS and YFSETQ. The CDR3 loop reads CASSLGSRDTQYF. The CDR3 nucleotides read TGCGCCAGCAGCTTGGGTTCACGGGATACGCAGTATTTT.

The chain combines TRBV5-6 with TRBJ1-2; D not certain. CDR3 length: 13 amino acids. CDR1 is SGHDT, CDR2 YYEEEE, per germline. Trimming shortened V by 2 bases and J by 8 bases, and 13 bases separated the two germline ends. The chain's CDR3 is CASSLQQMRGYTF. The CDR3 coding sequence is TGTGCCAGCAGCTTACAACAAATGAGGGGCTACACCTTC.

As regards this clone: Other DNA sequences within the sample encode an identical CDR3. The rearrangement links TRBV5-1 to TRBJ1-3, with TRBD1 as a possible D gene (6 bases). V lost 3 bases to trimming and J lost 2 bases, with 9 bases between them. This CDR3 is 14 amino acids long. Germline V gene sequence: CDR1 SGHRS, CDR2 YFSETQ. Written as DNA, the CDR3 is TGCGCCAGCAGCTCACAGGGAGCTGGAAACACCATATATTTT. Translating it yields CASSSQGAGNTIYF.

This clone appeared a few times. The rearrangement joins TRBV2 to TRBJ1-1; no clear D gene. The CDR3 runs to 13 residues. Looked up from germline, CDR1 is SNHLY and CDR2 is FYNNEI. The V and J ends lost 5 bases and 3 bases respectively, with 10 bases between them. The DNA for the CDR3 is TGTGCCAGCAGTTTTAGTGGGGACACTGAAGCTTTCTTT. Residues: CASSFSGDTEAFF.

The V call is TRBV2, the J call TRBJ2-4; 8 bases match TRBD2. Trimming took 4 bases from V and 14 from J; bases not matched to a gene: 10. The CDR3 is 13 amino acids. Per the germline V gene, CDR1 is SNHLY and CDR2 is FYNNEI. CDR3 sequence: CASSVSSGGAEYF. In DNA, the CDR3 is TGTGCCAGCAGTGTTTCCTCGGGGGGGGCCGAGTACTTC.

This clone was seen a handful of times. Other DNA sequences in the sample encode the same CDR3. The genes are TRBV9 and TRBJ2-3, with D possibly being TRBD2 (6 bases). The V gene lost 0 bases and the J gene lost 1 base, with 6 bases spanning the gap. CDR1 is SGDLS and CDR2 is YYNGEE in the germline V gene. The CDR3 length is 14 residues. CDR3 residues: CASSVASGTDTQYF. The CDR3 bases are TGTGCCAGCAGCGTAGCTAGCGGCACAGATACGCAGTATTTT. Full variable domain (missing parts from reference TRBV9 and TRBJ2-3): DSGVTQTPKHLITATGQRVTLRCSPRSGDLSVYWYQQSLDQGLQFLIQYYNGEERAKGNILERFSAQQFPDLHSELNLSSLELGDSALYFCASSVASGTDTQYFGPGTRLTVL.

The DNA of the CDR3 is TGTGCCAGCAGCTTTGGCACAGATACGCAGTATTTT. Its protein is CASSFGTDTQYF. The chain has TRBV7-3 and TRBJ2-3; no clear D gene. V gave up 3 bases and J gave up 1 base, with 2 bases separating them. The germline V gene encodes CDR1 SGHTA and CDR2 FQGTGA. This CDR3 has 12 residues.